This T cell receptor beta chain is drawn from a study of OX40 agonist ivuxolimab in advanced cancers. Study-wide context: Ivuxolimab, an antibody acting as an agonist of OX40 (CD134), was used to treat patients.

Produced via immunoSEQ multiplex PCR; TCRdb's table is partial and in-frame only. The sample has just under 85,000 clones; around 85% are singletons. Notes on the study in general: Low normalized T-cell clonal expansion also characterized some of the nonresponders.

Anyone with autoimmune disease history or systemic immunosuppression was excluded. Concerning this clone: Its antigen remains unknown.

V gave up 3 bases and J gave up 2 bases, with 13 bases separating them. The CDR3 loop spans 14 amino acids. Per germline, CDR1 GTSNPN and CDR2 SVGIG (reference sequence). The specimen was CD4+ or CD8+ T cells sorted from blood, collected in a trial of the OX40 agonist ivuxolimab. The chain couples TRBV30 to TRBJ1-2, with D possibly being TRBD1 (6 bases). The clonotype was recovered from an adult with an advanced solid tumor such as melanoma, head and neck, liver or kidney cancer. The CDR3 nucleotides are TGTGCCTGGAGCGCACAGGGAGGCAACTATGGCTACACCTTC. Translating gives CAWSAQGGNYGYTF.